These 17 T cell receptor beta chains were all obtained from the same sample, sequenced in a study of blood T cells in healthy people across ages. Combining a sample-barcoded 5' primer with a J-beta primer mix, a second PCR ran for 7 to 11 cycles. TCRdb re-derived calls from the 5' RACE reads in MiXCR, one entry per CDR3 protein. The table has approximately 1.5 million distinct CDR3 sequences, about 35% seen once. Input material: blood. These receptors originate from a woman under 40 in good health.

V is TRBV27 and J is TRBJ2-3; D is perhaps TRBD2 (6 bases). Germline V CDR1 and CDR2: MNHEY, SMNVEV (reference sequence). The CDR3 consists of 18 residues. The V end was cut by 6 bases, the J end by 5 bases, with 27 bases between. The CDR3 bases are TGTGCCAGCAGCCCAAGAATAGAGGCGGTGGGAGGTGAAGATACGCAGTATTTT. Amino acid sequence: CASSPRIEAVGGEDTQYF.

This clonotype was counted only a few times. The rearrangement joins TRBV7-2 to TRBJ2-1; unclear D gene. CDR1 is SGHTA, CDR2 FQGNSA, per germline. Trimming cost V 5 bases and J 2 bases, with 13 bases left between them. This CDR3 region has 15 residues. CDR3 region: CASSPSGNTYNEQFF. CDR3 in DNA: TGTGCCAGCAGCCCCTCAGGTAACACCTACAATGAGCAGTTCTTC.

The V and J genes are TRBV2 and TRBJ2-3; D remains unclear. Germline V CDR1 and CDR2: SNHLY, FYNNEI. The CDR3 is 15 amino acids. The V gene lost 8 bases and the J gene lost 0 bases, with 15 bases spanning the gap. The CDR3, as DNA: TGTGCCAGCGATGGACGAAGTATTAGCACAGATACGCAGTATTTT. This sequence encodes CASDGRSISTDTQYF.

This clonotype has only a few counts. J is TRBJ2-1 and V is TRBV7-7; 9 bases are shared with TRBD2. Germline CDR1 is SSHAT and CDR2 is FNYEAQ (reference sequence). This CDR3 is 16 amino acids long. V dropped 0 bases and J dropped 6; count of bases not matched to a gene: 6. The CDR3: CASSLASGSPVNEQFF. The CDR3 nucleotides are TGTGCCAGCAGCTTAGCTAGCGGGAGTCCTGTCAATGAGCAGTTCTTC.

This clonotype was detected only a few times. The CDR3 sequence is CASSPGQGTTTNEKLFF. The CDR3 coding sequence is TGTGCCAGCAGCCCGGGACAGGGGACTACAACTAATGAAAAACTGTTTTTT. The chain combines TRBV7-3 with TRBJ1-4; 10 bases fit TRBD1. Per the germline V gene, CDR1 is SGHTA and CDR2 is FQGTGA. The CDR3 contains 17 residues. Germline trimming cut 5 bases from V and 0 bases from J; bases unmatched to any gene: 6.

Note on this clonotype: The junction shows a germline mismatch at one end, possibly a read error. The genes are TRBV20-1 and TRBJ2-1; 10 bases are shared with TRBD2. Germline V gene sequence: CDR1 DFQATT, CDR2 SNEGSKA (reference sequence). The CDR3 has 16 amino acids. DNA of the CDR3: TGCAGTCCTAGCGGCCGACTAGCGGGTCCATACAATGAGCAGTTCTTC. It translates to CSPSGRLAGPYNEQFF.

The chain recombines TRBV6-2 or TRBV6-3 with TRBJ2-7; 7 nucleotides align to TRBD1. The ends lost 6 bases at V and 1 base at J; junction bases unmatched: 6. CDR3 length equals 14 residues. The germline V gene has CDR1 MNHEY and CDR2 SVGEGT. Here the CDR3 DNA reads TGTGCCAGCAGGACCGGACAGGTTTCCTACGAGCAGTACTTC. This encodes CASRTGQVSYEQYF.

This clonotype showed up just a few times. The rearrangement joins TRBV4-1 to TRBJ2-3; D uncertain. Germline loops: CDR1 MGHRA, CDR2 YSYEKL. The CDR3 runs to 13 residues. V was pared by 2 bases and J by 5 bases, with 8 bases between. The CDR3 DNA sequence: TGCGCCAGCAGCCAACCTGACATAGATACGCAGTATTTT. It codes for CASSQPDIDTQYF.

This clonotype was picked up a small number of times. The chain couples TRBV5-4 to TRBJ2-1; 9 nucleotides line up with TRBD2. CDR1 and CDR2 from the germline V gene are SGHNT and YYREEE (reference sequence). The CDR3 is 20 residues long. The V and J ends lost 4 bases and 1 base, in that order; junction bases with no gene match: 18. The CDR3 DNA reads as TGTGCCAGCAGCCCCCGAGGGGTAGCGGGGGACCCCAGGTCCTACAATGAGCAGTTCTTC. It encodes CASSPRGVAGDPRSYNEQFF.

This clonotype was seen a handful of times. The CDR3 loop is CASRYSGATDTQYF. The DNA for the CDR3 is TGCGCCAGCAGGTATAGCGGGGCCACAGATACGCAGTATTTT. The chain is built from TRBV5-1 and TRBJ2-3, with 8 bases matching TRBD2. CDR1 and CDR2 from the germline V gene are SGHRS and YFSETQ. Trimming at V came to 5 bases and at J to 2 bases, leaving 4 bases not matched to a gene. The CDR3 runs to 14 residues.

V and J are TRBV29-1 and TRBJ1-2, with D possibly TRBD1 on 5 matching bases. The CDR3 spans 14 residues. V gave up 6 bases and J gave up 8 bases, with 22 bases separating them. Germline loops: CDR1 SQVTM, CDR2 ANQGSEA. The CDR3 region is CSVYRGGAGQGYTF. The CDR3 coding sequence is TGCAGCGTATATAGAGGTGGGGCAGGGCAGGGCTACACCTTC. Using reference TRBV29-1 and TRBJ1-2 for the parts outside the CDR3, the full variable domain is SAVISQKPSRDICQRGTSLTIQCQVDSQVTMMFWYRQQPGQSLTLIATANQGSEATYESGFVIDKFPISRPNLTFSTLTVSNMSPEDSSIYLCSVYRGGAGQGYTFGSGTRLTVV.

The chain couples TRBV3-1 to TRBJ1-1; no firm D call. V was pared by 0 bases and J by 1 base, with 15 bases between. The CDR3 is made up of 17 amino acids. Germline V CDR1 and CDR2: LGHDT, YNNKEL (reference sequence). DNA of the CDR3: TGTGCCAGCAGCCAAGATAGGTCGGCTCGGGGGAACACTGAAGCTTTCTTT. Its translation is CASSQDRSARGNTEAFF.

This clonotype was seen only a few times. This chain connects TRBV7-8 to TRBJ2-3; 7 positions agree with TRBD1. The CDR3 runs to 14 residues. The germline V gene encodes CDR1 SGHVS and CDR2 FQNEAQ. J gave up 1 base and V 5 bases, and 3 bases lay outside the gene matches. This CDR3 reads CASSTDRGTDTQYF. As DNA, the CDR3 is TGTGCCAGCAGCACCGACAGGGGCACAGATACGCAGTATTTT.

This clonotype was seen more than once but under ten times. The chain uses TRBV20-1 and TRBJ2-5; D gene ambiguous. CDR3 length: 13 amino acids. Germline V gives CDR1 DFQATT, CDR2 SNEGSKA (reference sequence). V gave up 7 bases and J gave up 2 bases, with 14 bases separating them. The CDR3 sequence: CSVVGLMQETQYF. The CDR3 DNA follows: TGCAGTGTTGTCGGGCTAATGCAAGAGACCCAGTACTTC.

This chain links TRBV20-1 with TRBJ2-5; TRBD2 aligns across 7 bases. The J call may be faulty, since TRBJ2-7 better matches the DNA end. CDR3 length: 14 residues. Germline CDR1 and CDR2: DFQATT and SNEGSKA (reference sequence). In DNA form, the CDR3 reads TGCAGTGCCTTGGGGGGGACCTTCCGGGGCGAGCAGTACTTC. It yields the protein CSALGGTFRGEQYF.

The V call is TRBV27, the J call TRBJ2-7; no clear D gene. Germline CDR1 and CDR2: MNHEY and SMNVEV (reference sequence). The CDR3 loop spans 13 amino acids. The V end lost 5 bases, the J end lost 1 base, and 9 bases lay between the germline ends. The CDR3 reads CASSPDPSYEQYF. The CDR3 DNA reads as TGTGCCAGCAGTCCCGACCCTTCCTACGAGCAGTACTTC.

This clonotype was detected only a few times. The chain carries TRBV9 and TRBJ2-5, with D tentatively TRBD1 (5 bases). Germline V gene data show CDR1 as SGDLS and CDR2 as YYNGEE. The V end was cut by 3 bases, the J end by 5 bases, with 14 bases between. This CDR3 is 14 amino acids long. The CDR3 nucleotides read TGTGCCAGCAGCGCGAACTGGGGCTTGGAGACCCAGTACTTC. This translates into CASSANWGLETQYF.